The 24 T cell receptor beta chains in this list originate from one sample, sequenced in a study of identical twins. Each CDR3 protein gets one entry after TCRdb re-called the 5' RACE reads with MiXCR. The table records hundreds of thousands of distinct CDR3 sequences, roughly 6% of them present only once. The sample consisted of naive T cells sorted from blood. Receptor source: a man between 18 and 29 years old in good health.

This clonotype has ten or more counts. This chain joins TRBV12-3 or TRBV12-4 and TRBJ1-1; 9 positions agree with TRBD1. J lost 9 bases, V lost 5 bases, and 7 bases had no gene match. The CDR3 loop spans 13 amino acids. The CDR3 bases are TGTGCCAGCAGTCAAACAGGGGGCGGCAAAGCTTTCTTT. Encoded protein: CASSQTGGGKAFF.

This clonotype was detected many times. This chain joins TRBV5-1 and TRBJ1-1; 10 nucleotides line up with TRBD1. Trimming removed 4 bases from V and 0 bases from J; junction bases left unmatched: 3. The CDR3 is 15 amino acids. CDR1 is SGHRS and CDR2 is YFSETQ in the germline V gene. The CDR3 nucleotides read TGCGCCAGCAGCACGGGACAGGGGATGAACACTGAAGCTTTCTTT. Its protein is CASSTGQGMNTEAFF. Full variable domain (rest looked up from reference TRBV5-1 and TRBJ1-1): KAGVTQTPRYLIKTRGQQVTLSCSPISGHRSVSWYQQTPGQGLQFLFEYFSETQRNKGNFPGRFSGRQFSNSRSEMNVSTLELGDSALYLCASSTGQGMNTEAFFGQGTRLTVV.

This chain connects TRBV12-3 or TRBV12-4 to TRBJ2-2; the D gene is possibly TRBD2 (6 bases). The CDR3 length is 15 residues. V was clipped by 3 bases and J by 7 bases, with 15 bases between them. The CDR3 is CASSFRPSADGELFF. CDR3 in DNA: TGTGCCAGCAGTTTTAGGCCTAGCGCGGACGGGGAGCTGTTTTTT.

This clonotype showed up many times. The rearrangement uses TRBV20-1 and TRBJ2-7; no clear D gene. Germline CDR1 is DFQATT and CDR2 is SNEGSKA (reference sequence). V lost 1 base and J 0 bases, leaving 13 bases between the germline ends. The CDR3 is 15 amino acids. Written as DNA, the CDR3 is TGCAGTGCTAGAGGTCTGACGGAGAGCTCCTACGAGCAGTACTTC. It translates to CSARGLTESSYEQYF.

This clonotype was picked up many times. The V gene is TRBV20-1, the J gene TRBJ1-2; no reliable D call. V was trimmed by 7 bases and J by 1 base, leaving 13 bases between them. CDR1 and CDR2 from the germline V gene are DFQATT and SNEGSKA (reference sequence). The CDR3 loop spans 13 amino acids. The CDR3 is CSVPPGNNYGYTF. CDR3 in DNA: TGCAGTGTCCCGCCCGGGAATAACTATGGCTACACCTTC.

This clonotype was recorded many times. The chain couples TRBV5-5 to TRBJ2-7; TRBD1 matches 7 bases. This CDR3 region has 13 residues. Germline CDR1 reads SGHKS; CDR2 reads YYEKEE (reference sequence). After removal of 8 bases from V and 3 bases from J, the junction contained 8 bases not matched to a gene. This chain's CDR3 is CASRDSSYYEQYF. CDR3 nucleotides: TGTGCCAGTAGGGACAGTTCCTACTACGAGCAGTACTTC.

The V call is TRBV12-3 or TRBV12-4, the J call TRBJ2-1; D gene uncertain. The CDR3 runs to 11 residues. Trimming pared 7 bases from V and 8 bases from J, leaving 9 bases between. DNA for the CDR3: TGTGCCAGCACGTGGGCGGATGAGCAGTTCTTC. Amino acids: CASTWADEQFF.

The chain employs TRBV20-1 and TRBJ1-5; 9 nucleotides agree with TRBD1. V gave up 6 bases and J gave up 5 bases; unmatched junction bases: 5. The CDR3 totals 13 residues. CDR1 is DFQATT, CDR2 SNEGSKA, per germline (reference sequence). CDR3 residues: CSAGQGFHQPQHF. CDR3 DNA sequence: TGCAGTGCGGGACAGGGCTTCCATCAGCCCCAGCATTTT.

Only a few counts were recorded for this clonotype. V is TRBV6-2 or TRBV6-3 and J is TRBJ2-5; 7 bases fit TRBD2. The CDR3 has 13 amino acids. The J segment lost 13 bases and the V segment lost 4 bases, leaving 12 bases of the junction unmatched. Germline CDR1 reads MNHEY; CDR2 reads SVGEGT. This CDR3 is CASSSASGYYPYF. CDR3 nucleotide sequence: TGTGCCAGCAGTTCGGCTAGCGGATACTACCCGTACTTC.

This clonotype was detected a few times. The chain links TRBV19 to TRBJ2-5; 15 nucleotides agree with TRBD2. The germline V gene has CDR1 LNHDA and CDR2 SQIVND (reference sequence). There are 15 residues in the CDR3. After removal of 10 bases from V and 4 bases from J, the junction contained 7 bases not matched to a gene. The CDR3 protein is CATRGLAGGGETQYF. The CDR3 region has the DNA TGTGCCACACGGGGACTAGCGGGAGGAGGAGAGACCCAGTACTTC.

This chain links TRBV15 with TRBJ2-3, with TRBD2 matching over 12 bases. CDR1 and CDR2 from the germline V gene are LNHNV and YYDKDF (reference sequence). J was trimmed by 5 bases and V by 3 bases; bases with no gene match: 6. The CDR3 has 16 amino acids. CDR3 nucleotides: TGTGCCACCAGCAGCCTAGCGGGAGGGCACGGAGATACGCAGTATTTT. Translation: CATSSLAGGHGDTQYF.

This clonotype was seen many times. V and J are TRBV12-3 or TRBV12-4 and TRBJ2-1; weak D call: TRBD2 (6 bases). Trimming took 1 base from V and 2 from J, leaving 12 bases between them. The CDR3 is 16 residues long. The CDR3 nucleotides read TGTGCCAGCAGTTTAGGGGGGGACGGGGCCTACAATGAGCAGTTCTTC. Encoded protein: CASSLGGDGAYNEQFF.

This clonotype was recorded many times. The rearrangement joins TRBV29-1 to TRBJ2-1; D possibly corresponds to TRBD1 (6 bases). The CDR3 extends over 16 amino acids. From germline, CDR1 is SQVTM and CDR2 ANQGSEA. V gave up 6 bases and J gave up 0 bases, with 18 bases separating them. DNA of the CDR3: TGCAGCGTGACGGACCGGGACAAACCCTCCTACAATGAGCAGTTCTTC. The encoded protein is CSVTDRDKPSYNEQFF.

Comments on this clonotype: It may be a read error: a sequence one base away is much more abundant. V usage is TRBV6-5 and J usage is TRBJ1-1; D is perhaps TRBD1 (5 bases). This CDR3 is built from 13 residues. Germline V gives CDR1 MNHEY, CDR2 SVGAGI. The CDR3 protein is CASSWTQNAEAFF. The CDR3 region has the DNA TGTGCCAGCAGTTGGACACAGAACGCTGAAGCTTTCTTT.

The chain uses TRBV7-9 and TRBJ1-3, with unresolved D. Germline CDR1 and CDR2: SEHNR and FQNEAQ (reference sequence). The CDR3 sequence is 15 residues long. Between the trimmed V and J ends, which lost 5 bases and 4 bases, there was a span of 15 bases. In nucleotides, the CDR3 is TGTGCCAGCAGCCGGATTGAGGCCGGAGGAAACACCATATATTTT. Translation: CASSRIEAGGNTIYF.

A few counts support this clonotype. The chain links TRBV7-9 to TRBJ2-5, with TRBD2 as a possible D gene (5 bases). This CDR3 comprises 14 residues. V shed 3 bases and J shed 6 bases, with 14 bases lying between them. Germline CDR1 SEHNR, CDR2 FQNEAQ (reference sequence). The CDR3 here is CASSLGSSWKTQYF. In DNA, the CDR3 is TGTGCCAGCAGCTTGGGGAGCTCTTGGAAGACCCAGTACTTC.

This clonotype was found many times. The J gene is TRBJ2-7, the V gene TRBV5-1; 8 nucleotides align to TRBD2. The length of the CDR3 is 12 residues. CDR1 is SGHRS, CDR2 YFSETQ, per germline. Losses at the gene ends were 3 bases for V and 7 bases for J; bases not matched to a gene: 3. The CDR3 DNA reads TGCGCCAGCAGCTCACTAGCGGATGAGCAGTACTTC. Its protein is CASSSLADEQYF. Combining the CDR3 with reference TRBV5-1 and TRBJ2-7 gives the whole variable domain KAGVTQTPRYLIKTRGQQVTLSCSPISGHRSVSWYQQTPGQGLQFLFEYFSETQRNKGNFPGRFSGRQFSNSRSEMNVSTLELGDSALYLCASSSLADEQYFGPGTRLTVT.

Ten or more counts support this clonotype. V usage is TRBV7-9 and J usage is TRBJ2-6, with D uncertain. This CDR3 is built from 14 residues. Germline loops: CDR1 SEHNR, CDR2 FQNEAQ (reference sequence). Trimming shortened V by 5 bases and J by 3 bases, and 8 bases separated the two germline ends. In DNA form, the CDR3 reads TGTGCCAGCAGCCCCAAGGGTGGGGCCAACGTCCTGACTTTC. Translating it yields CASSPKGGANVLTF.

This clonotype showed up many times. The chain joins TRBV12-3 or TRBV12-4 to TRBJ1-1; D may be TRBD1 (5 bases). The CDR3 is made up of 11 amino acids. V was shortened by 3 bases and J by 7 bases, with 6 bases between the two germline ends. This CDR3 reads CASSFQGEAFF. The DNA of the CDR3 is TGTGCCAGCAGTTTTCAGGGTGAAGCTTTCTTT.

This clonotype was seen at least ten times. This chain links TRBV25-1 with TRBJ2-3, with D maybe TRBD2 (6 bases). V was pared by 3 bases and J by 1 base, with 14 bases between. The CDR3 has 16 amino acids. From germline, CDR1 is MGHDK and CDR2 SYGVNS. DNA for the CDR3: TGTGCCAGCAGTGAGAGCGTGTGGGAGGGCACAGATACGCAGTATTTT. Encoded protein: CASSESVWEGTDTQYF.

The V gene is TRBV3-1, the J gene TRBJ2-1; TRBD2 matches at 7 bases. Germline V gene sequence: CDR1 LGHDT, CDR2 YNNKEL (reference sequence). CDR3 length: 18 residues. J lost 1 base, V lost 3 bases, and 12 bases had no gene match. The CDR3 DNA sequence: TGTGCCAGCAGCCATTCCCCAACTAGCGCGACTTCCTACAATGAGCAGTTCTTC. It translates to CASSHSPTSATSYNEQFF.

This clonotype was found a few times. J is TRBJ2-2 and V is TRBV13; TRBD2 might be the D (6 bases). V lost 3 bases, J lost 4 bases, and 18 bases lay in between. The CDR3 length is 17 residues. Germline loops: CDR1 PRHDT, CDR2 FYEKMQ (reference sequence). In nucleotides, the CDR3 is TGTGCCAGCAGCTTCCGGTCCGGGAGTCCTTTCACCGGGGAGCTGTTTTTT. It codes for CASSFRSGSPFTGELFF.

This clonotype came up many times. The chain combines TRBV20-1 with TRBJ2-7; possibly TRBD1 or TRBD2 for D (5 bases each). The germline V gene encodes CDR1 DFQATT and CDR2 SNEGSKA (reference sequence). V was cut by 6 bases and J by 0 bases, with 12 bases left in between. The CDR3 runs to 13 residues. CDR3 amino acids: CSARDGLSYEQYV. The CDR3 nucleotides read TGCAGTGCAAGGGACGGACTCTCCTACGAGCAGTACGTC.

This chain uses TRBV18 with TRBJ2-3; D tentatively fits TRBD1 or TRBD2 (5 bases each). Per the germline V gene, CDR1 is KGHSH and CDR2 is LQKENI. The CDR3 totals 16 residues. Trimming removed 3 bases at V and 0 bases at J, with 13 bases between. The CDR3 DNA is TGTGCCAGCTCACCCTTAACGGGGCCCAGCACAGATACGCAGTATTTT. Protein sequence: CASSPLTGPSTDTQYF.